One sample yielded the 26 T cell receptor beta chains listed below, sequenced in a study of T cell responses to AZD1222 COVID-19 vaccine. Profiled with immunoSEQ multiplex PCR; TCRdb holds only in-frame clones, not every one. Of around 100,000 clones in the sample, 84% were seen once. Material: peripheral blood, obtained on day 0 of AZD1222 vaccination. Every receptor here comes from an adult in good health.

The rearrangement uses TRBV4-1 and TRBJ2-5; the D is unclear. The CDR3 is 14 amino acids. In germline, CDR1 is MGHRA, CDR2 YSYEKL. The V and J ends lost 1 base and 12 bases respectively, with 18 bases between them. The CDR3 sequence is CASSQGVFAVLKYF. The DNA for the CDR3 is TGCGCCAGCAGCCAAGGGGTTTTTGCTGTTCTAAAGTACTTC.

The chain is built from TRBV7-8 and TRBJ1-2, with D possibly TRBD1 on 5 matching bases. V shed 5 bases and J shed 8 bases, with 15 bases lying between them. Germline CDR1 SGHVS, CDR2 FQNEAQ. The CDR3 length is 13 residues. The CDR3 region has the DNA TGTGCCAGCAGCCGACAGACCCCTGGAGGCTACACCTTC. Translating it yields CASSRQTPGGYTF.

The chain carries TRBV18 and TRBJ1-2, with 7 bases aligning to TRBD1. This CDR3 has 16 amino acids. V trimming: 1 base; J trimming: 2 bases; junction bases outside the gene matches: 7. From germline, CDR1 is KGHSH and CDR2 LQKENI. CDR3 DNA: TGTGCCAGCTCACCACAACAGGGGTTGAGGAACTATGGCTACACCTTC. Translated, it gives CASSPQQGLRNYGYTF.

This chain connects TRBV7-3 to TRBJ1-2; 9 nucleotides line up with TRBD1. V trimming: 8 bases; J trimming: 4 bases; junction bases outside the gene matches: 8. Per germline, CDR1 SGHTA and CDR2 FQGTGA. This CDR3 contains 14 residues. CDR3: CASSPSDRGYGYTF. The CDR3 region has the DNA TGTGCCAGCTCTCCCTCGGACAGGGGCTATGGCTACACCTTC.

This chain links TRBV6-1 with TRBJ1-1; a possible D gene is TRBD1 (5 bases). The germline CDR1 and CDR2 sequences are MNHNS and SASEGT. The CDR3 loop spans 17 amino acids. Trimming left V 1 base short and J 5 bases short, with 20 bases between. The CDR3 loop is CASSEEGSGWDSTEAFF. The CDR3 DNA is TGTGCCAGCAGTGAAGAGGGGTCAGGGTGGGATTCTACTGAAGCTTTCTTT.

V and J are TRBV7-9 and TRBJ1-3; 7 positions match TRBD1. V gave up 5 bases and J gave up 5 bases; unmatched junction bases: 9. The CDR3 length is 15 residues. Looked up from germline, CDR1 is SEHNR and CDR2 is FQNEAQ (reference sequence). The CDR3: CASSLDRERRNTIYF. The DNA of the CDR3 is TGTGCCAGCAGCCTAGACAGGGAGCGGCGAAACACCATATATTTT.

V is TRBV28 and J is TRBJ1-4, with 7 bases that match TRBD1. Unmatched junction bases numbered 5, after V lost 6 bases and J lost 7 bases. This CDR3 has 13 residues. CDR1 is MDHEN and CDR2 is SYDVKM in the germline V gene. CDR3 residues: CASRAGTVEKLFF. The CDR3 DNA reads TGTGCCAGCAGAGCCGGGACAGTTGAAAAACTGTTTTTT.

This clone was recorded only once. The chain couples TRBV28 to TRBJ1-5, with TRBD1 matching over 7 bases. The CDR3 has 16 residues. Losses at the gene ends were 5 bases for V and 2 bases for J; bases not matched to a gene: 9. Germline CDR1 reads MDHEN; CDR2 reads SYDVKM. The DNA for the CDR3 is TGTGCCAGCAGTATCCCCGGGACAGCCGGCAATCAGCCCCAGCATTTT. This codes for CASSIPGTAGNQPQHF.

In this sample, this clone turned up a few times. This sequence joins TRBV7-2 and TRBJ2-1; 11 bases map to TRBD2. This CDR3 region has 15 residues. The V gene end was trimmed by 4 bases and the J gene end by 5 bases; junction bases not matched to a gene: 4. In germline, CDR1 is SGHTA, CDR2 FQGNSA. The CDR3 here is CASSSTSGGHNEQFF. The DNA of the CDR3 is TGTGCCAGCAGCTCTACTAGCGGGGGCCACAATGAGCAGTTCTTC.

The rearrangement joins TRBV3-1 (or the pseudogene TRBV3-2) to TRBJ1-2, with TRBD1 matching over 8 bases. In germline, CDR1 is LGHDT, CDR2 YNNKEL (reference sequence). The trim removed 1 base at V and 6 bases at J, leaving 4 bases unmatched. This CDR3 contains 14 residues. CDR3 region: CASSQGLQGDGYTF. DNA of the CDR3: TGTGCCAGCAGCCAAGGACTACAGGGGGATGGCTACACCTTC.

This chain joins TRBV3-1 (or the pseudogene TRBV3-2) and TRBJ1-1, with no clear D. Germline lookup yields CDR1 LGHDT and CDR2 YNNKEL (reference sequence). This CDR3 contains 15 residues. V dropped 2 bases and J dropped 1 base, with 11 bases sitting between them. CDR3 DNA sequence: TGTGCCAGCAGCCAATACGGCGGTCCGAACACTGAAGCTTTCTTT. Translation: CASSQYGGPNTEAFF.

V and J are TRBV6-1 and TRBJ2-4; 8 positions agree with TRBD1. Trimming removed 2 bases from V and 0 bases from J; junction bases left unmatched: 12. CDR1 and CDR2 (germline): MNHNS, SASEGT. There are 19 residues in the CDR3. CDR3 sequence reads: CASSEFSGTGELAKNIQYF. The DNA for the CDR3 is TGTGCCAGCAGTGAATTTTCCGGGACAGGAGAACTAGCCAAAAACATTCAGTACTTC.

J is TRBJ2-3 and V is TRBV7-9, with D perhaps matching TRBD2 (7 bases). The CDR3 length is 14 residues. V shed 5 bases and J shed 2 bases, with 11 bases lying between them. Germline CDR1 and CDR2: SEHNR and FQNEAQ (reference sequence). CDR3 nucleotide sequence: TGTGCCAGCAGCGGCGGGGGACACACAGATACGCAGTATTTT. This sequence encodes CASSGGGHTDTQYF.

V is TRBV11-2 and J is TRBJ2-1; 7 nucleotides align to TRBD2. V trimming: 5 bases; J trimming: 10 bases; junction bases outside the gene matches: 11. The CDR3 sequence is 14 residues long. Germline V gene sequence: CDR1 SGHAT, CDR2 FQNNGV. CDR3 amino acids: CASSDPGLFYEQFF. In DNA, the CDR3 is TGTGCCAGCAGCGATCCGGGACTATTCTACGAGCAGTTCTTC.

In this sample, this clone turned up once. The chain carries TRBV28 and TRBJ2-7; TRBD1 might be the D (6 bases). V shed 5 bases and J shed 3 bases, with 17 bases lying between them. Germline assignment: CDR1 MDHEN and CDR2 SYDVKM. The CDR3 spans 15 residues. The CDR3 sequence: CASSPRQARGYEQYF. The CDR3 nucleotides read TGTGCCAGCAGTCCCCGACAGGCCCGGGGCTACGAGCAGTACTTC.

The genes are TRBV9 and TRBJ2-5; D unresolved. The length of the CDR3 is 14 residues. V shed 0 bases and J shed 4 bases, with 10 bases lying between them. The germline V gene has CDR1 SGDLS and CDR2 YYNGEE. DNA for the CDR3: TGTGCCAGCAGCGTAGGTGGTCCCACAGAGACCCAGTACTTC. It is translated as CASSVGGPTETQYF. The full variable domain, with the rest looked up from reference TRBV9 and TRBJ2-5, is DSGVTQTPKHLITATGQRVTLRCSPRSGDLSVYWYQQSLDQGLQFLIQYYNGEERAKGNILERFSAQQFPDLHSELNLSSLELGDSALYFCASSVGGPTETQYFGPGTRLLVL.

V usage is TRBV5-1 and J usage is TRBJ1-5, with no clear D. With 2 bases removed from V and 3 bases from J, the gap between germline ends came to 12 bases. The germline CDR1 and CDR2 sequences are SGHRS and YFSETQ. The CDR3 is 15 amino acids. CDR3 nucleotides: TGCGCCAGCAGCTTCTTCGGAGGGTTCAATCAGCCCCAGCATTTT. Residues: CASSFFGGFNQPQHF.

The rearrangement uses TRBV7-3 and TRBJ2-7; D possibly corresponds to TRBD2 (5 bases). The CDR3 is 13 residues long. V lost 0 bases and J 11 bases, leaving 14 bases between the germline ends. Germline loops: CDR1 SGHTA, CDR2 FQGTGA. This chain's CDR3 is CASSLTVSGKKYF. The CDR3 DNA is TGTGCCAGCAGCTTAACGGTTTCGGGAAAGAAGTACTTC.

This rearrangement joins TRBV5-1 to TRBJ1-2; perhaps TRBD1 as D (6 bases). The CDR3 consists of 14 residues. The germline CDR1 and CDR2 sequences are SGHRS and YFSETQ. V lost 4 bases and J lost 5, with 15 bases in between. CDR3 sequence (DNA): TGCGCCAGCAGCCGACAGGATAGTAGTTATGGCTACACCTTC. Translation gives CASSRQDSSYGYTF.

The chain has TRBV24-1 and TRBJ2-1; 14 bases match TRBD2. Germline V lookup: CDR1 KGHDR, CDR2 SFDVKD. The CDR3 extends over 18 amino acids. V dropped 6 bases and J dropped 0; count of bases not matched to a gene: 6. The CDR3 here is CATSPGLAGGLSYNEQFF. As DNA, the CDR3 is TGTGCCACCAGTCCTGGACTAGCGGGGGGCCTCTCCTACAATGAGCAGTTCTTC.

The rearrangement joins TRBV28 to TRBJ2-2; D is unclear. The CDR3 is 11 amino acids. Germline values: CDR1 MDHEN, CDR2 SYDVKM. V was shortened by 8 bases and J by 3 bases, with 4 bases between the two germline ends. CDR3 nucleotides: TGTGCCAGCGGTTACACCGGGGAGCTGTTTTTT. As protein: CASGYTGELFF.

The CDR3 DNA reads TGTGCCAGTAGTATTCAGGGACTGAACACTGAAGCTTTCTTT. Translated, it gives CASSIQGLNTEAFF. The chain uses TRBV19 and TRBJ1-1, with D possibly TRBD1 on 5 matching bases. The CDR3 spans 14 residues. The germline CDR1 and CDR2 sequences are LNHDA and SQIVND (reference sequence). Between the trimmed V and J ends, which lost 3 bases and 0 bases, there was a span of 8 bases. The full variable domain, its missing parts supplied by reference TRBV19 and TRBJ1-1, is DGGITQSPKYLFRKEGQNVTLSCEQNLNHDAMYWYRQDPGQGLRLIYYSQIVNDFQKGDIAEGYSVSREKKESFPLTVTSAQKNPTAFYLCASSIQGLNTEAFFGQGTRLTVV.

The chain employs TRBV3-1 (or the pseudogene TRBV3-2) and TRBJ2-7, with no clear D. Germline V gives CDR1 LGHDT, CDR2 YNNKEL (reference sequence). V lost 2 bases and J lost 2, with 13 bases in between. The length of the CDR3 is 15 residues. The CDR3: CASSQPLRNTYEQYF. Here the CDR3 DNA reads TGTGCCAGCAGCCAACCCCTCCGGAATACCTACGAGCAGTACTTC.

In DNA, the CDR3 is TGCGCCGGGTCAAAACGGAGAGGGAAAACCAAAAACATTCAGTACTTC. Its translation is CAGSKRRGKTKNIQYF. The J gene is TRBJ2-4, the V gene TRBV10-1, with a tentative D call TRBD2 (5 bases). The CDR3 length is 16 residues. Germline V gives CDR1 WNHNN, CDR2 SYGVQD (reference sequence). V lost 11 bases, J lost 2 bases, and 22 bases lay in between.

This clone showed up just once. The chain recombines TRBV2 with TRBJ1-3; D is uncertain. CDR3 size: 13 residues. The germline V and J ends were trimmed by 6 bases and 2 bases, with 8 bases remaining between them. Germline V lookup: CDR1 SNHLY, CDR2 FYNNEI. CDR3: CASSLGTGNTIYF. The DNA for the CDR3 is TGTGCCAGCAGCCTAGGCACTGGAAACACCATATATTTT. The complete variable domain, with remaining parts taken from reference TRBV2 and TRBJ1-3, reads EPEVTQTPSHQVTQMGQEVILRCVPISNHLYFYWYRQILGQKVEFLVSFYNNEISEKSEIFDDQFSVERPDGSNFTLKIRSTKLEDSAMYFCASSLGTGNTIYFGEGSWLTVV.

V usage is TRBV7-9 and J usage is TRBJ1-3; D is perhaps TRBD1 (5 bases). The CDR3 has 16 residues. CDR1 SEHNR and CDR2 FQNEAQ come from the germline V gene (reference sequence). Deletions cut 4 bases from V and 4 bases from J, with 17 bases between. The CDR3 DNA follows: TGTGCCAGCAGCTCAAACGCGGGGGTTAAGGGAAACACCATATATTTT. This gives the protein CASSSNAGVKGNTIYF.